The rows below give T cell receptor beta chains drawn from one sample of a study of CD8 T cells in Susac syndrome. Each CDR3 protein is one row after TCRdb ran MiXCR on the immunoSEQ multiplex PCR reads. The sample lists some 170,000 distinct CDR3 sequences, 85% to 95% occurring once. The sample was CD4+ T cells from PBMCs. The receptors were gathered from a human donor in good health. The CDR3 runs from the conserved cysteine through the conserved F or W. The D gene is left open where the match is weak. Expanded clones are given a class, and other clones once, few, many or no size at all.

J gene,clone size,V gene,D gene,CDR3 protein,CDR3 DNA
TRBJ2-5,.,TRBV7-2,.,CASSPGLNQWETQYF,TGTGCCAGCAGCCCTGGGCTCAACCAATGGGAGACCCAGTACTTC
TRBJ2-1,.,TRBV2,.,CASRPSLGNEQFF,TGTGCCAGCAGACCCTCACTAGGTAATGAGCAGTTCTTC
TRBJ2-3,.,TRBV29-1,TRBD1,CSVRHRDRGDEIPDTQYF,TGCAGCGTTCGTCACCGGGACAGGGGGGACGAAATTCCAGATACGCAGTATTTT
TRBJ2-5,.,TRBV20-1,.,CSAKGGGQETQYF,TGCAGTGCAAAAGGAGGGGGCCAAGAGACCCAGTACTTC
TRBJ2-1,.,TRBV3-1,.,CASSMGGISYNEQFF,TGTGCCAGCAGCATGGGCGGGATCTCCTACAATGAGCAGTTCTTC
TRBJ2-7,.,TRBV6-2/TRBV6-3,.,CASSNLIYEQYF,TGTGCCAGCAGTAACCTTATCTACGAGCAGTACTTC
TRBJ2-4,.,TRBV7-2,.,CASSDRRGAKNIQYF,TGTGCCAGCAGCGACCGCCGAGGGGCCAAAAACATTCAGTACTTC
TRBJ2-7,.,TRBV20-1,TRBD2,CSARGLAGSSYEQYF,TGCAGTGCTAGAGGACTAGCGGGGAGCTCCTACGAGCAGTACTTC
TRBJ1-1,.,TRBV2,.,CASTEGRGNTEAFF,TGTGCCAGCACCGAAGGCAGGGGTAACACTGAAGCTTTCTTT
TRBJ2-2,.,TRBV30,.,CAWSEGPPITGELFF,TGTGCCTGGAGTGAGGGACCCCCTATTACCGGGGAGCTGTTTTTT
TRBJ2-3,.,TRBV5-4,.,CASSLMQGASTDTQYF,TGTGCCAGCAGCTTAATGCAAGGGGCAAGCACAGATACGCAGTATTTT
TRBJ2-7,.,TRBV20-1,.,CSASRPSSYEQYF,TGCAGTGCCAGCCGACCCTCCTCCTACGAGCAGTACTTC
TRBJ2-1,.,TRBV30,TRBD2,CAWSHGLVNEQFF,TGTGCCTGGAGTCACGGACTAGTCAATGAGCAGTTCTTC
TRBJ2-7,.,TRBV3-1,.,CASSQGRGLFEQYF,TGTGCCAGCAGCCAAGGTAGGGGCCTGTTCGAGCAGTACTTC
TRBJ1-1,.,TRBV4-3,.,CASSARVNTEAFF,TGCGCCAGCAGCGCCCGGGTGAACACTGAAGCTTTCTTT
TRBJ2-6,.,TRBV27,TRBD1,CASRIDRVSAGANVLTF,TGTGCCAGCAGGATTGACAGGGTTAGCGCTGGGGCCAACGTCCTGACTTTC
TRBJ2-1,.,TRBV18,.,CASSPSSIYNEQFF,TGTGCCAGCTCACCAAGTTCTATCTACAATGAGCAGTTCTTC
TRBJ2-5,.,TRBV7-2,.,CASSWALETQYF,TGTGCCAGCAGCTGGGCCCTAGAGACCCAGTACTTC
TRBJ2-1,.,TRBV5-1,.,CASSRGGQAYNEQFF,TGCGCCAGCAGCCGGGGGGGACAGGCCTACAATGAGCAGTTCTTC
TRBJ2-1,.,TRBV20-1,.,CSARRGVGSYNEQFF,TGCAGTGCTCGTAGGGGCGTTGGCTCCTACAATGAGCAGTTCTTC
TRBJ2-5,.,TRBV7-9,TRBD2,CASSFRVTSGRQETQYF,TGTGCCAGCAGCTTCCGGGTGACTAGCGGGAGGCAAGAGACCCAGTACTTC
TRBJ2-1,.,TRBV20-1,TRBD1,CSARGQGWNEQFF,TGCAGTGCTCGCGGACAGGGCTGGAATGAGCAGTTCTTC
TRBJ1-5,.,TRBV7-2,.,CASSLEGGNQPQHF,TGTGCCAGCAGCTTAGAGGGGGGCAATCAGCCCCAGCATTTT
TRBJ2-2,.,TRBV9,.,CASSARVAANTGELFF,TGTGCCAGCAGCGCCAGGGTAGCGGCGAACACCGGGGAGCTGTTTTTT
TRBJ1-5,few,TRBV20-1,.,CSGRTDLNQPQHF,TGCAGTGGTCGGACAGACCTCAATCAGCCCCAGCATTTT
TRBJ2-1,.,TRBV30,TRBD2,CAWSRTSGYNEQFF,TGTGCCTGGAGTCGGACTAGCGGATACAATGAGCAGTTCTTC
TRBJ2-3,.,TRBV12-3/TRBV12-4,.,CASRDSGTQYF,TGTGCCAGCAGGGACAGTGGGACGCAGTATTTT
TRBJ2-5,.,TRBV30,.,CAWSVQANQETQYF,TGTGCCTGGAGTGTACAAGCGAACCAAGAGACCCAGTACTTC
TRBJ2-7,once,TRBV27,.,CASSSIRIFHEQYF,TGTGCCAGCAGTAGTATTCGGATATTCCACGAGCAGTACTTC
TRBJ1-1,.,TRBV20-1,TRBD1,CSQLQQGMNTEAFF,TGCAGCCAACTCCAACAGGGGATGAACACTGAAGCTTTCTTT
TRBJ2-3,.,TRBV13,TRBD1,CASSGQGGDTQYF,TGTGCCAGCAGCGGACAGGGTGGGGATACGCAGTATTTT
TRBJ2-5,.,TRBV12-3/TRBV12-4,TRBD2,CASSSGMETQYF,TGTGCCAGCAGTAGCGGGATGGAGACCCAGTACTTC
TRBJ2-5,.,TRBV5-1,TRBD2,CASSRGGQETQYF,TGCGCCAGCAGCCGGGGGGGACAAGAGACCCAGTACTTC
TRBJ2-7,once,TRBV29-1,.,CSGTYSYEQYF,TGCAGCGGGACCTACTCCTACGAGCAGTACTTC
TRBJ1-2,.,TRBV7-3,.,CASSVTGGLGYTF,TGTGCCAGCAGCGTAACGGGGGGCCTCGGCTACACCTTC
TRBJ2-2,once,TRBV6-1,TRBD2,CASSEARLAGTGELFF,TGTGCCAGCAGTGAAGCGAGGCTAGCGGGGACCGGGGAGCTGTTTTTT
TRBJ2-7,.,TRBV29-1,TRBD2,CSVETSGRVDEQYF,TGCAGCGTTGAGACTAGCGGGAGAGTAGACGAGCAGTACTTC
TRBJ2-5,.,TRBV24-1,.,CATSDPTGYLQETQYF,TGTGCCACCAGTGACCCGACAGGCTACCTACAAGAGACCCAGTACTTC
TRBJ2-3,.,TRBV14,.,CASSWGVSTDTQYF,TGTGCCAGCAGCTGGGGGGTGAGCACAGATACGCAGTATTTT
TRBJ1-5,.,TRBV2,.,CASRPDSVYSNQPQHF,TGTGCCAGCAGGCCCGACAGTGTTTATAGCAATCAGCCCCAGCATTTT
TRBJ2-5,.,TRBV9,.,CASSVVLGETQYF,TGTGCCAGCAGCGTAGTGCTAGGTGAGACCCAGTACTTC
TRBJ2-7,.,TRBV20-1,.,CSATGQGPSGSLNEQYF,TGCAGTGCTACGGGACAGGGGCCTAGCGGGAGTCTGAACGAGCAGTACTTC
TRBJ2-1,.,TRBV6-6,.,CASREGGGNEQFF,TGTGCCAGCCGTGAGGGAGGGGGAAATGAGCAGTTCTTC
TRBJ2-1,.,TRBV29-1,.,CSAAAGLNEQFF,TGCAGCGCTGCCGCCGGGCTCAATGAGCAGTTCTTC
TRBJ2-7,.,TRBV10-3,TRBD2,CAISGLADEQYF,TGTGCCATCAGTGGACTAGCGGACGAGCAGTACTTC
TRBJ2-7,.,TRBV5-1,.,CASSLDLFYEQYF,TGCGCCAGCAGCTTGGACCTCTTTTACGAGCAGTACTTC
TRBJ2-6,.,TRBV2,TRBD1,CASSIRTGLLSGANVLTF,TGTGCCAGCAGTATAAGGACAGGGCTCCTCTCTGGGGCCAACGTCCTGACTTTC
TRBJ1-2,.,TRBV27,TRBD1,CASSLSDRGSGYTF,TGTGCCAGCAGTTTATCGGACAGGGGAAGTGGCTACACCTTC
TRBJ2-1,.,TRBV9,TRBD2,CASSVGGGLVGEQFF,TGTGCCAGCAGCGTAGGGGGAGGGCTAGTTGGAGAGCAGTTCTTC
TRBJ2-3,.,TRBV11-2,TRBD2,CASSFVGGTSTDTQYF,TGTGCCAGCAGCTTCGTCGGGGGGACTAGCACAGATACGCAGTATTTT
TRBJ2-1,.,TRBV18,.,CASSPLTGTEQFF,TGTGCCAGCTCACCACTTACAGGGACCGAGCAGTTCTTC
TRBJ2-7,.,TRBV20-1,.,CSASEDGTSGQYF,TGCAGTGCTTCTGAGGACGGGACCTCCGGGCAGTACTTC
TRBJ2-3,.,TRBV20-1,TRBD2,CSATQGGDTQYF,TGCAGTGCTACGCAGGGAGGGGATACGCAGTATTTT
TRBJ2-3,once,TRBV24-1,.,CATSERNRADTQYF,TGTGCCACCAGTGAAAGAAACCGAGCAGATACGCAGTATTTT
TRBJ2-6,.,TRBV7-9,.,CASSLVLGANVLTF,TGTGCCAGCAGCTTAGTTCTTGGGGCCAACGTCCTGACTTTC